The clone carrying this T cell receptor beta chain was counted many times. Its antigen is not identified. With 7 bases clipped from V and 6 bases from J, the junction kept 7 bases outside the gene matches. The CDR3 extends over 13 amino acids. CDR1 is SQVTM and CDR2 is ANQGSEA in the germline V gene. These data are taken from a study of T cells in Graves' hyperthyroidism and ophthalmopathy. Study-wide points: Blood also carried most thyroid clonotypes expanded above 0.001.

What was amplified from RNA transcripts were TCR beta CDR3 regions. A first-round RT-PCR of the TCR CDR3 used the HTBI primer set. TCRdb re-called the multiplex PCR reads through MiXCR, storing one row per CDR3 protein. The table lists some 360,000 distinct CDR3 sequences, approximately 18% of them singletons. Clinical Activity Scores of at least 3, NOSPECS grades of at least 4 and durations under 3 months characterized ophthalmopathy patients. A patient was excluded if there was uncontrolled infection, other autoimmune disease, pregnancy or lactation. Based on clinical symptoms, serum thyroxine and TRAb, thyroid ultrasound and orbital computed tomography, diagnoses were reached.

The sequencing input was blood. The chain combines TRBV29-1 with TRBJ2-2; 8 bases match TRBD1. This receptor was identified in a woman in her 40s with Graves' ophthalmopathy. The CDR3, as DNA: TGCAGCGCCCAGCAGGGGGCGCCCGGGGAGCTGTTTTTT. Protein product: CSAQQGAPGELFF.